The rows below give T cell receptor beta chains drawn from one sample of a study of CD8 T cells in Susac syndrome. Using its own MiXCR run on the immunoSEQ multiplex PCR reads, TCRdb lists one record per CDR3 protein. The sample consists of some 100,000 distinct CDR3 sequences, about 92% of them appearing once. Sequencing was performed on CD4+ T cells from PBMCs. Receptor source: a human donor with multiple sclerosis. The CDR3 runs from the conserved cysteine through the conserved F or W. Each record gives: V gene, J gene, CDR3 protein.

V gene: TRBV5-1
J gene: TRBJ2-7
CDR3 protein: CASSAGYYEQYF

V gene: TRBV6-5
J gene: TRBJ1-2
CDR3 protein: CASSGTRTNYGYTF

V gene: TRBV6-6
J gene: TRBJ1-1
CDR3 protein: CASNPPFRGLNTEAFF

V gene: TRBV7-3
J gene: TRBJ2-5
CDR3 protein: CASSFGGRETQYF

V gene: TRBV20-1
J gene: TRBJ2-2
CDR3 protein: CSAAGTGNTGELFF

V gene: TRBV30
J gene: TRBJ1-5
CDR3 protein: CAWTRGGDQPQHF

V gene: TRBV13
J gene: TRBJ1-3
CDR3 protein: CASSPPTGGNTIYF

V gene: TRBV7-7
J gene: TRBJ2-1
CDR3 protein: CASSSTSGITYNEQFF

V gene: TRBV30
J gene: TRBJ2-5
CDR3 protein: CAWSVMRKETQYF

V gene: TRBV5-1
J gene: TRBJ2-7
CDR3 protein: CASRTGTGIYEQYF

V gene: TRBV30
J gene: TRBJ1-5
CDR3 protein: CAWSPQGYQPQHF

V gene: TRBV29-1
J gene: TRBJ1-2
CDR3 protein: CSVGSGTGAPGGYTF

V gene: TRBV6-5
J gene: TRBJ2-5
CDR3 protein: CASSPPRGGGETQYF

V gene: TRBV29-1
J gene: TRBJ1-1
CDR3 protein: CSVEGGARAFF

V gene: TRBV20-1
J gene: TRBJ2-7
CDR3 protein: CSARETGGRTFEQYF

V gene: TRBV29-1
J gene: TRBJ2-7
CDR3 protein: CSVDRGGEQYF

V gene: TRBV3-1
J gene: TRBJ1-6
CDR3 protein: CASNLGLSHLHF

V gene: TRBV30
J gene: TRBJ2-3
CDR3 protein: CAWSVSTDTQYF

V gene: TRBV6-2/TRBV6-3
J gene: TRBJ1-6
CDR3 protein: CASSYIWGVGSPLHF

V gene: TRBV19
J gene: TRBJ1-1
CDR3 protein: CASSIHRAEAFF

V gene: TRBV6-5
J gene: TRBJ1-2
CDR3 protein: CASSQSGTTHYGYTF

V gene: TRBV9
J gene: TRBJ2-2
CDR3 protein: CASSVGQGTGELFF

V gene: TRBV5-6
J gene: TRBJ2-5
CDR3 protein: CASSVTGARETQYF

V gene: TRBV28
J gene: TRBJ1-4
CDR3 protein: CASSSPWQVNEKLFF

V gene: TRBV5-1
J gene: TRBJ1-6
CDR3 protein: CASSVTQLSSYNSPLHF

V gene: TRBV18
J gene: TRBJ2-6
CDR3 protein: CASSSGGVANVLTF

V gene: TRBV20-1
J gene: TRBJ1-6
CDR3 protein: CSATETLSSYNSPLHF

V gene: TRBV30
J gene: TRBJ1-5
CDR3 protein: CAWNGPGGNQPQHF

V gene: TRBV3-1
J gene: TRBJ2-5
CDR3 protein: CASSQGQGGIQETQYF

V gene: TRBV7-2
J gene: TRBJ2-7
CDR3 protein: CASSSLRAHEQYF

V gene: TRBV9
J gene: TRBJ2-5
CDR3 protein: CASSVGPFQETQYF

V gene: TRBV3-1
J gene: TRBJ1-1
CDR3 protein: CASSQRGTGFMNTEAFF

V gene: TRBV5-1
J gene: TRBJ1-1
CDR3 protein: CASSLGQGVFGTEAFF

V gene: TRBV7-6
J gene: TRBJ1-3
CDR3 protein: CASSPLSGGFGNTIYF

V gene: TRBV4-3
J gene: TRBJ2-1
CDR3 protein: CASSQDSAGIDNEQFF

V gene: TRBV27
J gene: TRBJ1-5
CDR3 protein: CASSLLGTGRYSNQPQHF